The 8 T cell receptor beta chains in this list originate from one sample, sequenced in a study of T cell changes during pregnancy in multiple sclerosis. Generated by immunoSEQ multiplex PCR, the TCRdb table keeps only in-frame clones and is missing some. The sample has approximately 96,000 clones, just over 90% seen once. The sequencing here drew on peripheral blood, taken after pregnancy. All receptors come from a female donor in good health, enrolled as a control in a pregnancy study.

The chain joins TRBV30 to TRBJ2-1; 13 bases map to TRBD2. The V gene's germline CDR1 is GTSNPN and CDR2 SVGIG (reference sequence). This CDR3 contains 15 residues. The V segment lost 1 base and the J segment 7 bases; nucleotides outside the gene matches: 4. In DNA, the CDR3 is TGTGCCTGGAGTGAACTAGCGGGGGGGCAGAATGAGCAGTTCTTC. Its translation: CAWSELAGGQNEQFF.

This rearrangement joins TRBV19 to TRBJ1-1; weak D call: TRBD1 (6 bases). The CDR3 contains 14 residues. With 4 bases removed from V and 1 base from J, the gap between germline ends came to 10 bases. Germline lookup yields CDR1 LNHDA and CDR2 SQIVND (reference sequence). CDR3 DNA: TGTGCCAGTAGTACCAGGACAGCGAACACTGAAGCTTTCTTT. Protein product: CASSTRTANTEAFF.

This clone was detected only once. V gene TRBV18 combines with J gene TRBJ1-5; 7 positions agree with TRBD1. V lost 3 bases and J lost 6; bases outside the gene matches: 5. Germline V gives CDR1 KGHSH, CDR2 LQKENI. The CDR3 runs 14 residues. CDR3 protein: CASSPTGDSQPQHF. The CDR3 region has the DNA TGTGCCAGCTCACCCACAGGGGATAGTCAGCCCCAGCATTTT.

This chain connects TRBV7-9 to TRBJ2-1, with TRBD1 matching over 8 bases. The CDR3 is 15 residues long. Germline trimming cut 9 bases from V and 4 bases from J; bases unmatched to any gene: 11. Germline loops: CDR1 SEHNR, CDR2 FQNEAQ (reference sequence). The CDR3 sequence: CASLGFDRGYNEQFF. The CDR3 bases are TGTGCCAGTTTGGGCTTTGACAGGGGATACAATGAGCAGTTCTTC.

V is TRBV27 and J is TRBJ1-5, with D hard to call. CDR3 length: 15 amino acids. The V end lost 4 bases, the J end lost 5 bases, and 15 bases lay between the germline ends. Per germline, CDR1 MNHEY and CDR2 SMNVEV (reference sequence). Here the CDR3 reads CASSSEWGGHQPQHF. Here the CDR3 DNA reads TGTGCCAGCAGTTCCGAATGGGGAGGGCATCAGCCCCAGCATTTT.

V is TRBV6-1 and J is TRBJ1-5, with TRBD1 identical over 9 bases. The J segment lost 2 bases and the V segment lost 4 bases, leaving 3 bases of the junction unmatched. CDR1 and CDR2 from the germline V gene are MNHNS and SASEGT. The CDR3 length is 15 residues. This chain's CDR3 is CASSVRTGGNQPQHF. CDR3 in DNA: TGTGCCAGCAGTGTACGGACAGGGGGCAATCAGCCCCAGCATTTT.

This sequence joins TRBV19 and TRBJ2-2; TRBD2 aligns across 8 bases. V was pared by 6 bases and J by 1 base, with 7 bases of the junction left unmatched. There are 16 residues in the CDR3. Germline V gene sequence: CDR1 LNHDA, CDR2 SQIVND (reference sequence). CDR3 sequence: CASSLAGLRNTGELFF. The CDR3, as DNA: TGTGCCAGTAGCTTAGCGGGGCTAAGGAACACCGGGGAGCTGTTTTTT.

The rearrangement links TRBV11-3 to TRBJ2-7, with 9 bases lining up with TRBD2. Germline CDR1 is SGHNT and CDR2 is YENEEA. Trimming at V came to 1 base and at J to 1 base, leaving 2 bases not matched to a gene. The CDR3 runs 15 residues. The DNA for the CDR3 is TGTGCCAGCAGCTTAGGGACTAGCGAGTCCTACGAGCAGTACTTC. As protein: CASSLGTSESYEQYF.